The 8 T cell receptor beta chains below were found in one sample sequenced in a study of T-cell memory formation after mild COVID-19. TCRdb recomputed calls from the 5' RACE reads with MiXCR, one row per CDR3 protein. In the table there are tens of thousands of distinct CDR3 sequences, around 30% of which are singletons. Sequenced: PBMCs or a T cell subset sorted from them (not recorded which). These receptor sequences come from a man aged 18 to 30 who had mild COVID-19 (a few samples of this study predate the infection). Cell type and time point are not known.

Only a few counts were recorded for this clonotype. The rearrangement links TRBV5-6 to TRBJ1-1; no definite D call. The CDR3 extends over 15 amino acids. V was cut by 2 bases and J by 0 bases, with 11 bases left in between. The germline V gene has CDR1 SGHDT and CDR2 YYEEEE. CDR3 nucleotides: TGTGCCAGCAGCTTATTCGGGAAGCTGAACACTGAAGCTTTCTTT. Translation: CASSLFGKLNTEAFF.

This clonotype was observed a handful of times. This sequence joins TRBV10-3 and TRBJ2-7; 11 bases agree with TRBD1. Germline trimming cut 6 bases from V and 4 bases from J; bases unmatched to any gene: 8. CDR3 length equals 15 residues. Germline V CDR1 and CDR2: ENHRY, SYGVKD. The CDR3: CAIRTVGQGEYEQYF. The DNA for the CDR3 is TGTGCCATCAGGACCGTGGGACAGGGGGAATACGAGCAGTACTTC.

This clonotype was seen once. The chain employs TRBV4-1 and TRBJ1-1, with D uncertain. Germline assignment: CDR1 MGHRA and CDR2 YSYEKL. The V and J ends lost 0 bases and 0 bases respectively, with 5 bases between them. The CDR3 runs 14 residues. The CDR3 nucleotides read TGCGCCAGCAGCCAAGATGTCCTGAACACTGAAGCTTTCTTT. It specifies CASSQDVLNTEAFF.

The gene calls are TRBV9 and TRBJ2-2; D is tentatively TRBD1 or TRBD2 (5 bases each). The V and J ends lost 0 bases and 8 bases respectively, with 8 bases between them. Germline CDR1 is SGDLS and CDR2 is YYNGEE. The CDR3 covers 13 residues. The DNA of the CDR3 is TGTGCCAGCAGCGTAGACGGGACGGGGGAGCTGTTTTTT. Translating it yields CASSVDGTGELFF.

The chain recombines TRBV29-1 with TRBJ2-2; possible D gene TRBD2, 6 bases. CDR3 length: 14 residues. With 7 bases removed from V and 6 bases from J, the gap between germline ends came to 18 bases. Germline CDR1 reads SQVTM; CDR2 reads ANQGSEA. CDR3 region: CSALTSTHPGELFF. DNA for the CDR3: TGCAGCGCCCTTACTAGCACCCACCCCGGGGAGCTGTTTTTT.

This clonotype was observed a handful of times. V is TRBV7-8 and J is TRBJ2-1, with D perhaps being TRBD1 or TRBD2 (5 bases each). Looked up from germline, CDR1 is SGHVS and CDR2 is FQNEAQ. The CDR3 runs to 14 residues. Trimming cost V 3 bases and J 7 bases, with 13 bases left between them. The CDR3 region has the DNA TGTGCCAGCAGCTTCACGGCTGGGGGAAATGAGCAGTTCTTC. Protein product: CASSFTAGGNEQFF.

This clonotype came up a few times. V is TRBV7-3 and J is TRBJ2-5; the D call may be TRBD1 or TRBD2 (7 bases each). The germline V gene has CDR1 SGHTA and CDR2 FQGTGA. CDR3 length: 15 residues. The V gene lost 5 bases and the J gene lost 5 bases, with 18 bases spanning the gap. CDR3 DNA: TGTGCCAGCAGCCCCTCAGGGGGGGCAGTGGAGACCCAGTACTTC. Translating gives CASSPSGGAVETQYF.

This clonotype was seen more than once but under ten times. The DNA for the CDR3 is TGCAGCGTTGATGGGGGACTAGCGGGGGGTCATCTGTACAATGAGCAGTTCTTC. Its protein product is CSVDGGLAGGHLYNEQFF. The V and J genes are TRBV29-1 and TRBJ2-1; the match to TRBD2 covers 15 bases. The germline gives CDR1 SQVTM, CDR2 ANQGSEA. CDR3 length: 18 residues. V lost 3 bases to trimming and J lost 4 bases; unmatched junction nucleotides: 10.